Below, one T cell receptor (beta chain) is given with its context. What it binds is unknown. Trimming left V 4 bases short and J 11 bases short, with 17 bases between. The germline V gene has CDR1 LNHNV and CDR2 YYDKDF (reference sequence). This CDR3 region has 13 residues. The sample is drawn from a study of blood T cells in healthy people across ages. At the level of the study: In model experiments, template switching was able to capture about one barcoded beta molecule for every two T cells that were present. Study-level results: Roughly linear declines in TCR beta diversity per million T cells occurred with age. Naive T cell percentage showed a strong correlation with the diversity of TCR beta. It was held that diversity estimates obtained from one million T cells represented underestimates.

A sample-barcoded 5' primer and a J-beta primer mix were used in a second PCR of roughly 6 to 11 cycles. TCRdb processed the 5' RACE reads anew with MiXCR; each CDR3 protein has one entry. The repertoire holds 600,000 to 800,000 distinct CDR3 sequences, with 20% to 25% as singletons. The sequence was collected from a man aged 70-80 years in good health. The rearrangement links TRBV15 to TRBJ1-1; D call uncertain. Sequences were obtained from blood. The CDR3 DNA follows: TGTGCCACCAGCATTGAAGAGCTGACGAGCGCTTTCTTT. Amino acid sequence: CATSIEELTSAFF.